This TCR beta chain was observed in a study of T cell responses to AZD1222 COVID-19 vaccine. Across the whole study: Second doses were pooled across both intervals (about 4 or about 12 weeks).

Assay used: immunoSEQ multiplex PCR; TCRdb lists only in-frame clones, some missing. The sample carries around 160,000 clones, 88% recorded once. Study-wide results and caveats: At 160-218 and 743-854, vaccine-associated CD4 TCRs were dominant, and they spanned spike. Among spike-specific TCRs, nearly half reportedly target unmutated variant regions.

Worth noting for this clone: Its specificity is unknown.

This CDR3 is built from 11 residues. CDR1 is DFQATT and CDR2 is SNEGSKA in the germline V gene (reference sequence). V was shortened by 4 bases and J by 1 base, with 4 bases between the two germline ends. This receptor was obtained from an adult in good health. The chain combines TRBV20-1 with TRBJ1-1, with D uncertain. The sample here was peripheral blood, taken on day 0 of AZD1222 vaccination. The CDR3 bases are TGCAGTGCTATCGGGAACACTGAAGCTTTCTTT. It translates to CSAIGNTEAFF.